Here is one TCR beta chain with its context. The data derive from a study of radiotherapy plus CTLA-4 blockade in lung cancer. Data came from immunoSEQ multiplex PCR; TCRdb stores just in-frame clones and leaves some out. Seen here are 55,000 to 70,000 clones, 70% to 80% observed once, and the top ten hold approximately 15%. The CDR3 is 16 amino acids. The germline CDR1 and CDR2 sequences are MNHEY and SMNVEV (reference sequence). The V end lost 0 bases, the J end lost 0 bases, and 10 bases lay between the germline ends. The chain recombines TRBV27 with TRBJ2-3; tentative D call: TRBD2 (5 bases). Sequences were derived from peripheral blood, sampled from a patient treated with radiotherapy plus ipilimumab. The TCR sequence derives from a human donor with non-small cell lung cancer who had a complete response to radiotherapy plus ipilimumab. CDR3 in amino acids: CASSLSSVPSTDTQYF. CDR3 nucleotides: TGTGCCAGCAGTTTATCTAGCGTTCCTAGCACAGATACGCAGTATTTT.